These T cell receptor beta chains were read from a single sample in a study of cytomegalovirus exposure and HLA in healthy donors. Only in-frame clones appear in the TCRdb table, and some are missing; sequencing was by immunoSEQ multiplex PCR. The sample lists some 96,000 clones, 60% to 80% occurring once. Sequenced material: PBMCs. The receptors here all came from a man between 60 and 70 years old in good health and CMV-seronegative. Both conserved end residues are part of each CDR3. The D gene is left open where the match is weak. For some rows the clone size is stated as once, few or many, or as a class when expanded; others skip it.

size,V,length,D,J,CDR3,DNA
-,TRBV5-6,15,-,TRBJ2-7,CASSPRAGDTYEQYF,TGTGCCAGCAGTCCACGCGCGGGTGATACCTACGAGCAGTACTTC
-,TRBV9,15,TRBD2,TRBJ2-3,CASSALAGGTDTQYF,TGTGCCAGCAGCGCTCTAGCGGGGGGCACAGATACGCAGTATTTT
-,TRBV6-5,12,-,TRBJ1-5,CASSAQRQPQHF,TGTGCCAGCAGTGCCCAGAGGCAGCCCCAGCATTTT
few,TRBV5-6,13,-,TRBJ1-2,CASSLGQVNGYTF,TGTGCCAGCAGCTTGGGACAGGTGAATGGCTACACCTTC
few,TRBV5-1,14,TRBD1,TRBJ1-1,CASSLSGGWTEAFF,TGCGCCAGCAGCTTGTCAGGGGGATGGACTGAAGCTTTCTTT
-,TRBV7-7,14,TRBD1,TRBJ2-5,CASSLGTGSETQYF,TGTGCCAGCAGCTTAGGGACAGGGTCTGAGACCCAGTACTTC
-,TRBV6-1,15,TRBD1,TRBJ1-2,CASRDYTGVVDGYTF,TGTGCCAGCAGGGATTATACAGGGGTTGTTGATGGCTACACCTTC
few,TRBV18,15,-,TRBJ2-5,CASSPMRHLQETQYF,TGTGCCAGCTCACCAATGAGACATCTACAAGAGACCCAGTACTTC
-,TRBV30,20,TRBD1,TRBJ1-5,CAWSVPLSGRGSRGNQPQHF,TGTGCCTGGAGTGTACCGTTGTCGGGCAGGGGGTCACGGGGCAATCAGCCCCAGCATTTT
once,TRBV28,19,TRBD1,TRBJ2-1,CASSLGDRGLVGAYNEQFF,TGTGCCAGCAGTTTGGGGGACAGGGGGCTCGTAGGTGCATACAATGAGCAGTTCTTC
-,TRBV2,17,-,TRBJ2-2,CASSGRRTGLATGELFF,TGTGCCAGTAGTGGGAGGAGGACGGGTCTCGCTACCGGGGAGCTGTTTTTT
-,TRBV27,13,-,TRBJ1-1,CASSTQANTEAFF,TGTGCCAGCAGTACACAGGCGAACACTGAAGCTTTCTTT
-,TRBV11-1,14,-,TRBJ1-5,CASSFQQLNQPQHF,TGTGCCAGCAGCTTCCAACAGTTAAATCAGCCCCAGCATTTT
-,TRBV5-4,15,-,TRBJ1-2,CASSKTGASNYGYTF,TGTGCCAGCAGCAAAACAGGAGCCTCTAACTATGGCTACACCTTC
-,TRBV11-3,14,TRBD2,TRBJ2-7,CASSLAGGSYEQYF,TGTGCCAGCAGCTTAGCGGGAGGCTCCTACGAGCAGTACTTC
-,TRBV11-3,14,TRBD1,TRBJ1-1,CASSDPGQGKEAFF,TGTGCCAGCAGCGACCCGGGACAGGGGAAAGAAGCTTTCTTT